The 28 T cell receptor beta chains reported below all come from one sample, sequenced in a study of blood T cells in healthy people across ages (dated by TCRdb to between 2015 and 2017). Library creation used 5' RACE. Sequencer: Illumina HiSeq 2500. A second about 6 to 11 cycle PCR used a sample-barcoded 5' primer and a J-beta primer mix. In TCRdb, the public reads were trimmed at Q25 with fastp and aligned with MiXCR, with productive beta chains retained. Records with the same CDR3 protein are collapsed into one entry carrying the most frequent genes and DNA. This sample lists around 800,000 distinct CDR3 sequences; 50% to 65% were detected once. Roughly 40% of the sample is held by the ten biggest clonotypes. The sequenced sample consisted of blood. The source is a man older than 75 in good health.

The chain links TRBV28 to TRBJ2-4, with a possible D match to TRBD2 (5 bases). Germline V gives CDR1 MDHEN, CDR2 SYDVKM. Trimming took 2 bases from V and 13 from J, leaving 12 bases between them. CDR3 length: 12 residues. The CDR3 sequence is CASSLLVGEQYF. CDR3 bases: TGTGCCAGCAGTTTACTAGTGGGAGAGCAGTACTTC.

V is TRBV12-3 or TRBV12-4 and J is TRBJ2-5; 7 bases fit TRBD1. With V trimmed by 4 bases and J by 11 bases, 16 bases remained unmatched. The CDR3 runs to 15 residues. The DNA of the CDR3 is TGTGCCAGCAGTTCCCCGGGACAGCTTTACAATGAGCAGTACTTC. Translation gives CASSSPGQLYNEQYF.

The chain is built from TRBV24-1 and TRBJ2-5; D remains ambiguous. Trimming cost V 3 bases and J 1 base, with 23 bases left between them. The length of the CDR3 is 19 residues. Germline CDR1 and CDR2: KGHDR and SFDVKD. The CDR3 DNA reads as TGTGCCACCAGTGATCCGGTCCCTGATACAGTTCACCCCCAAGAGACCCAGTACTTC. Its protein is CATSDPVPDTVHPQETQYF.

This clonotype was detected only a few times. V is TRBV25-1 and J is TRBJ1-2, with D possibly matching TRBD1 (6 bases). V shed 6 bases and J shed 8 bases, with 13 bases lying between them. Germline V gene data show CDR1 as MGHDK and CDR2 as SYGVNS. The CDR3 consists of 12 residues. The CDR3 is CASSGTLMGYTF. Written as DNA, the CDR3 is TGTGCCAGCAGCGGGACACTGATGGGCTACACCTTC.

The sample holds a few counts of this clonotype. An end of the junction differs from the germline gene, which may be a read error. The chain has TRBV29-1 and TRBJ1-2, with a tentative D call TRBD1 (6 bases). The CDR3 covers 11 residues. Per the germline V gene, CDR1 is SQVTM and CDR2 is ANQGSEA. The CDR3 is CSGEQGCGYTF. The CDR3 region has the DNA TGCAGCGGTGAACAGGGATGCGGCTACACCTTC.

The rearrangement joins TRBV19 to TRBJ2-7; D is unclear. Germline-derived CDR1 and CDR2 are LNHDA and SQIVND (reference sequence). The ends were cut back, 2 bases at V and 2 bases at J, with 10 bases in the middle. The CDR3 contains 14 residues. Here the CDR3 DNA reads TGTGCCAGTAGTATACCACCGGGTCCCTACGAGCAGTACTTC. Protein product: CASSIPPGPYEQYF.

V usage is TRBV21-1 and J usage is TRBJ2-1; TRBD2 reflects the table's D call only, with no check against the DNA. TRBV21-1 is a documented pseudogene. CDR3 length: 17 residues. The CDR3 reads CASSPKGLAGGRDEQFF. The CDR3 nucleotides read TGTGCCAGCAGCCCCAAGGGGCTAGCGGGAGGCCGGGATGAGCAGTTCTTC.

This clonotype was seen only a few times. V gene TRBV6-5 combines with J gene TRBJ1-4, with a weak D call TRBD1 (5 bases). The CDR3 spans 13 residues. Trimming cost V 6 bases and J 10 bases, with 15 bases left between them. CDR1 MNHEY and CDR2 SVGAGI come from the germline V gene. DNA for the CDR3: TGTGCCAGCAGATGGACATCTGGGGGAAAACTGTTTTTT. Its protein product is CASRWTSGGKLFF.

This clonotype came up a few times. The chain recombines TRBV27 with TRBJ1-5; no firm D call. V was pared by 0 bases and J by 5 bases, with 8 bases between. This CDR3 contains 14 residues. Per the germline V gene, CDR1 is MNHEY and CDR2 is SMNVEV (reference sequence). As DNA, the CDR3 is TGTGCCAGCAGTTTATCCAGGTCTCATCAGCCCCAGCATTTT. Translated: CASSLSRSHQPQHF.

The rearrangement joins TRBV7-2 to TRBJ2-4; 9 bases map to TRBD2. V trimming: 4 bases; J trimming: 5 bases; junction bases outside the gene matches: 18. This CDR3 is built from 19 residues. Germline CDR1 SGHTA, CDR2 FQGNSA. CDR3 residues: CASSSSRTSGWRKENIQYF. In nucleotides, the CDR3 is TGTGCCAGCAGCTCCTCACGTACTAGCGGGTGGCGGAAGGAAAACATTCAGTACTTC.

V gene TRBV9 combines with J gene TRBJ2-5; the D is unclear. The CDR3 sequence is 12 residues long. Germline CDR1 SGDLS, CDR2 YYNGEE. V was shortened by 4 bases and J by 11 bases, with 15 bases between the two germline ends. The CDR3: CASSRSGNEQYF. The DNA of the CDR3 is TGTGCCAGCAGCAGATCCGGAAATGAGCAGTACTTC.

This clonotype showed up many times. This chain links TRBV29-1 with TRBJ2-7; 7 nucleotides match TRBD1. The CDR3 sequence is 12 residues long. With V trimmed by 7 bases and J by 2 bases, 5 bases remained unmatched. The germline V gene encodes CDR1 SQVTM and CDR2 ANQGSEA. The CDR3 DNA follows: TGCAGCGCAAGGACAGGAGCCTACGAGCAGTACTTC. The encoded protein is CSARTGAYEQYF.

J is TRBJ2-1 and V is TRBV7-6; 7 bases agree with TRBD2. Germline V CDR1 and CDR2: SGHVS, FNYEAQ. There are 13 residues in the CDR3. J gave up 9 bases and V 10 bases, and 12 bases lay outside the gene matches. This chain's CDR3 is CATRVGGSAEQFF. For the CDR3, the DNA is TGTGCCACCCGGGTCGGGGGGTCGGCTGAGCAGTTCTTC. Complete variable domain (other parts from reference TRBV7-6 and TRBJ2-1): GAGVSQSPRYKVTKRGQDVALRCDPISGHVSLYWYRQALGQGPEFLTYFNYEAQQDKSGLPNDRFSAERPEGSISTLTIQRTEQRDSAMYRCATRVGGSAEQFFGPGTRLTVL.

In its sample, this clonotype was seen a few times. CDR3 residues: CSATAGQAPYEQYF. CDR3 bases: TGCAGTGCTACCGCTGGGCAGGCTCCCTACGAGCAGTACTTC. V and J are TRBV20-1 and TRBJ2-7; the D is unclear. The CDR3 runs 14 residues. Germline CDR1 DFQATT, CDR2 SNEGSKA (reference sequence). V was clipped by 4 bases and J by 2 bases, with 15 bases between them.

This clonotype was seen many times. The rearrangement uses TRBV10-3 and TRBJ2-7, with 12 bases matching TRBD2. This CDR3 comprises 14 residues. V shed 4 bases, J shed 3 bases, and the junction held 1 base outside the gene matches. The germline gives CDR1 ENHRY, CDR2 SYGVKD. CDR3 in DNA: TGTGCCATCAGTGGGACTAGCGGGGACTACGAGCAGTACTTC. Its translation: CAISGTSGDYEQYF.

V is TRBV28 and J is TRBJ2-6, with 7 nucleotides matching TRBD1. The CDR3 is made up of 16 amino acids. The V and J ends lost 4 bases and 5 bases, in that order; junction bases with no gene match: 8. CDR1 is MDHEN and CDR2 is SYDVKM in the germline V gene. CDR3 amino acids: CASSSDDRARANVLTF. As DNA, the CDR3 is TGTGCCAGCAGTTCCGACGACAGGGCTAGGGCCAACGTCCTGACTTTC.

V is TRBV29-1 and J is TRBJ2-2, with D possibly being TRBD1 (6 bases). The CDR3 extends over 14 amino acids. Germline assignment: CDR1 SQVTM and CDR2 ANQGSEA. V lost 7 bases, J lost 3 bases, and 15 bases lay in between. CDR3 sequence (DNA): TGCAGCGCCCGCAGGGACATGGACACCGGGGAGCTGTTTTTT. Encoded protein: CSARRDMDTGELFF.

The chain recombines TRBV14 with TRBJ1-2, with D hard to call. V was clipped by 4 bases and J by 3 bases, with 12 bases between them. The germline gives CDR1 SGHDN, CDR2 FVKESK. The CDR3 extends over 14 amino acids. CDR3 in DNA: TGTGCCAGCAGCCCGCCTGGACGGTACTATGGCTACACCTTC. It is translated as CASSPPGRYYGYTF.

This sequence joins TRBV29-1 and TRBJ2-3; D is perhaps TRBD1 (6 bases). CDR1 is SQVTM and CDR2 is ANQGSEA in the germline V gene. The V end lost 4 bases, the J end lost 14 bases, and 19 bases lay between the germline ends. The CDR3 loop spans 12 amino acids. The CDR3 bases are TGCAGCGTTGCCAGGGGTGAGAGAGACGCGTATTTT. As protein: CSVARGERDAYF.

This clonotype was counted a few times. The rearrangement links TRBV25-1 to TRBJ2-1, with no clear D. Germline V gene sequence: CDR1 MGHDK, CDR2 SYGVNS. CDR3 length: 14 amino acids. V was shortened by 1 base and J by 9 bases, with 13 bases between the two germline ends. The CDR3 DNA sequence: TGTGCCAGCAGTGAATCTGGACGGCTGGTTGAGCAGTTCTTC. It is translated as CASSESGRLVEQFF. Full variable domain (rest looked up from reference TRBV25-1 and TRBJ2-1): EADIYQTPRYLVIGTGKKITLECSQTMGHDKMYWYQQDPGMELHLIHYSYGVNSTEKGDLSSESTVSRIRTEHFPLTLESARPSHTSQYLCASSESGRLVEQFFGPGTRLTVL.

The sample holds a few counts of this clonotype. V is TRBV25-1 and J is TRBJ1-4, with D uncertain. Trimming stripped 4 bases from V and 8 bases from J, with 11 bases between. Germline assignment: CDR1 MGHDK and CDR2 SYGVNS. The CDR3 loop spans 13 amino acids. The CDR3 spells CASSVWGAEKLFF. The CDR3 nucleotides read TGTGCCAGCAGTGTCTGGGGTGCAGAAAAACTGTTTTTT.

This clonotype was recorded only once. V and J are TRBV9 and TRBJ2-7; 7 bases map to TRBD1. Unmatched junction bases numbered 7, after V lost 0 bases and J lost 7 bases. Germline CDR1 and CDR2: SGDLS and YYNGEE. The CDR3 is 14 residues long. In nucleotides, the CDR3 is TGTGCCAGCAGCGTAGAGGGGGCCCTGGGAGAGCAGTACTTC. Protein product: CASSVEGALGEQYF.

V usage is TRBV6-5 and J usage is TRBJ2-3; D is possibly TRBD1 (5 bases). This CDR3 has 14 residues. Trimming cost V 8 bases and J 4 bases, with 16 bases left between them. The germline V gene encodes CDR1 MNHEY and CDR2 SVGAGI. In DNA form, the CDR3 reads TGTGCCAGCGGTACGCAGGGTCGGTCAGATACGCAGTATTTT. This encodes CASGTQGRSDTQYF.

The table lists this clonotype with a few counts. The CDR3 spells CASRQGVGTEAFF. The CDR3 DNA follows: TGTGCCAGCAGACAGGGGGTGGGGACTGAAGCTTTCTTT. The chain recombines TRBV3-1 with TRBJ1-1; the match to TRBD1 covers 8 bases. The V segment lost 6 bases and the J segment 5 bases; nucleotides outside the gene matches: 5. This CDR3 region has 13 residues. Per the germline V gene, CDR1 is LGHDT and CDR2 is YNNKEL (reference sequence).

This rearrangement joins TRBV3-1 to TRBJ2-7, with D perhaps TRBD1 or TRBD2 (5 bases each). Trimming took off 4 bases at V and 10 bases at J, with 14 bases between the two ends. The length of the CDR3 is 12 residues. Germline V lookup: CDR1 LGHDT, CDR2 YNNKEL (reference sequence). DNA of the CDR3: TGTGCCAGCAGCCCAATGGGGACGGCCCAGTACTTC. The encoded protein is CASSPMGTAQYF.

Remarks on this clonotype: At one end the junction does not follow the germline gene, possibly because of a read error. The CDR3 region has the DNA TGCGCCGGCAGCTTTAACCCAGTAACAGGTTCCAACACTGAAGCTTTCTTT. Its translation: CAGSFNPVTGSNTEAFF. The chain is built from TRBV5-1 and TRBJ1-1; a possible D gene is TRBD1 (5 bases). The CDR3 loop spans 17 amino acids. CDR1 is SGHRS, CDR2 YFSETQ, per germline.

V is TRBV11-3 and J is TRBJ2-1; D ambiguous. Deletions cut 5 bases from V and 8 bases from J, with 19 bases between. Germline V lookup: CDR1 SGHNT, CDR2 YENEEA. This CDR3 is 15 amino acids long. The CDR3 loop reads CASSPGRTLVDEQFF. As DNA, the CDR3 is TGTGCCAGCAGCCCCGGACGGACGTTAGTGGATGAGCAGTTCTTC.

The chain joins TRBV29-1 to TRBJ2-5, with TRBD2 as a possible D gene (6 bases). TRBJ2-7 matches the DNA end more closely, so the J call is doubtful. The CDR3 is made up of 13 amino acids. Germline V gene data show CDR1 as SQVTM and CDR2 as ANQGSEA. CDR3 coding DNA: TGCAGCGTCGACCGCGGGACTTGTAACGAGCAGTACTTC. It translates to CSVDRGTCNEQYF.